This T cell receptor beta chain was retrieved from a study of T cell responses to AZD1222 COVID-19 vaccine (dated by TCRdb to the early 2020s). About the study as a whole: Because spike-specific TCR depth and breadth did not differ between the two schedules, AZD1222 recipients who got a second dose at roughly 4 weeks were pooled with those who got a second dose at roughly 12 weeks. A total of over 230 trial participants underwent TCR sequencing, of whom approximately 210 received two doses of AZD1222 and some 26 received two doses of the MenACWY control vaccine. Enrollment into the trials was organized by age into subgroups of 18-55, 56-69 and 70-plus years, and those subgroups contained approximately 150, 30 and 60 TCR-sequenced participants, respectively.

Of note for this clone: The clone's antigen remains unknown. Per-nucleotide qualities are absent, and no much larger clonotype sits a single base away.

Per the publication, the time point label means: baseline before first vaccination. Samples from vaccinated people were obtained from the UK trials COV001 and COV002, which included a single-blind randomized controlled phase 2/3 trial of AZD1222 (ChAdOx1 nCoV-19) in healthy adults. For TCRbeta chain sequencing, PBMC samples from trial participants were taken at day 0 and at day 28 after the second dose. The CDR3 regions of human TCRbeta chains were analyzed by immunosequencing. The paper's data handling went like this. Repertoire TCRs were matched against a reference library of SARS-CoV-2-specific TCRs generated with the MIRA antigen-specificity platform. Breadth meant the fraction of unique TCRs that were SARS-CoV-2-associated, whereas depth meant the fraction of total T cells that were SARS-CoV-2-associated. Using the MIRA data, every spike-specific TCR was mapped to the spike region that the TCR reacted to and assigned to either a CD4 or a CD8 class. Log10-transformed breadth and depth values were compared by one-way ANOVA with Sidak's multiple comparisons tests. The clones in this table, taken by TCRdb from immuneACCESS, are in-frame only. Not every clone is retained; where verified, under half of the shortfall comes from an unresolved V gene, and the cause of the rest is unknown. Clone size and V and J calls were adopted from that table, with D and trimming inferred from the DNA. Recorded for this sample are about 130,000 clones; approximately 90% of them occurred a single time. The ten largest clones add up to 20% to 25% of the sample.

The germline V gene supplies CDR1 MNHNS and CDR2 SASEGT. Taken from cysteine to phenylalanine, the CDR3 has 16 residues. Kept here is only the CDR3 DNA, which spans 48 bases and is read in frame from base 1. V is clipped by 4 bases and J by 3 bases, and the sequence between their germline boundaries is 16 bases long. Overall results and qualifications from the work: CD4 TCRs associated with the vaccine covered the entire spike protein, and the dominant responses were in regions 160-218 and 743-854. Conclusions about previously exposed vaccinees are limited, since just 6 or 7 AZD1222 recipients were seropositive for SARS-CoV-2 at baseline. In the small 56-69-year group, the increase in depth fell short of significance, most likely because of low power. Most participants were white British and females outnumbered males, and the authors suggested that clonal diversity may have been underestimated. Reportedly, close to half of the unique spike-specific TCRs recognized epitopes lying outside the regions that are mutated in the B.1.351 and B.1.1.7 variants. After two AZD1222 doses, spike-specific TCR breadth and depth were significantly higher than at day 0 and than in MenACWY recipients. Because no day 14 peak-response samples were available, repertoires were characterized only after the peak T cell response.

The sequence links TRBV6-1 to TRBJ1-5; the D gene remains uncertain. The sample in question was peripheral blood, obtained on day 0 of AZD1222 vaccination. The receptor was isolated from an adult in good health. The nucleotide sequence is TGTGCCAGCAGTGGACCCAATATAAGGAACAATCAGCCCCAGCATTTT. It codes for CASSGPNIRNNQPQHF.